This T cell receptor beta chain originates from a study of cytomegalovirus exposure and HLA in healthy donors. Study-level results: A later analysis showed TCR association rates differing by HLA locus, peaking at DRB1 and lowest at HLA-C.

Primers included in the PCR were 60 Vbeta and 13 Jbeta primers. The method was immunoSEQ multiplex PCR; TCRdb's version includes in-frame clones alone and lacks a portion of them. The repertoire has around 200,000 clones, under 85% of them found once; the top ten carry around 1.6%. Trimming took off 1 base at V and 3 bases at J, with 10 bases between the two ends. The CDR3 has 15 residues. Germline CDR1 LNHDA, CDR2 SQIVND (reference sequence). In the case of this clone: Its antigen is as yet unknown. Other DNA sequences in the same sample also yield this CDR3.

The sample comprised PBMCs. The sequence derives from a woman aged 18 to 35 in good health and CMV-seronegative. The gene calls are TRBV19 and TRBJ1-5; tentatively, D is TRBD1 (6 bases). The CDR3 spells CASSIGTGFNQPQHF. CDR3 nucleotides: TGTGCCAGTAGTATAGGCACAGGGTTCAATCAGCCCCAGCATTTT.